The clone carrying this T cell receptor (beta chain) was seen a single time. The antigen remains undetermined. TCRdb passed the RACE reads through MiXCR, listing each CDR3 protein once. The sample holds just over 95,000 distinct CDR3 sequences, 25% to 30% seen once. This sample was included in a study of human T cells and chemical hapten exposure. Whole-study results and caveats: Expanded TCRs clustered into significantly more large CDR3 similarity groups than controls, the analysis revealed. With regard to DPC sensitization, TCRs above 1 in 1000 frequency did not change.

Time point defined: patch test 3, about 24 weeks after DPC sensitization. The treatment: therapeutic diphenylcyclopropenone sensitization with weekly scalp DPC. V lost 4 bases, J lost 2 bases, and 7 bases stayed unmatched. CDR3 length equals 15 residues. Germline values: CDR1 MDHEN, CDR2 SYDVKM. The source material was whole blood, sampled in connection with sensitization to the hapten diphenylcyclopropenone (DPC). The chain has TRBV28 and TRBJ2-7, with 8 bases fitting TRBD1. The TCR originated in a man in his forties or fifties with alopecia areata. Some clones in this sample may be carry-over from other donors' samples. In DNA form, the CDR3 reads TGTGCCAGCAGTTCAGGAGGACAGGGTACCTACGAGCAGTACTTC. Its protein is CASSSGGQGTYEQYF.